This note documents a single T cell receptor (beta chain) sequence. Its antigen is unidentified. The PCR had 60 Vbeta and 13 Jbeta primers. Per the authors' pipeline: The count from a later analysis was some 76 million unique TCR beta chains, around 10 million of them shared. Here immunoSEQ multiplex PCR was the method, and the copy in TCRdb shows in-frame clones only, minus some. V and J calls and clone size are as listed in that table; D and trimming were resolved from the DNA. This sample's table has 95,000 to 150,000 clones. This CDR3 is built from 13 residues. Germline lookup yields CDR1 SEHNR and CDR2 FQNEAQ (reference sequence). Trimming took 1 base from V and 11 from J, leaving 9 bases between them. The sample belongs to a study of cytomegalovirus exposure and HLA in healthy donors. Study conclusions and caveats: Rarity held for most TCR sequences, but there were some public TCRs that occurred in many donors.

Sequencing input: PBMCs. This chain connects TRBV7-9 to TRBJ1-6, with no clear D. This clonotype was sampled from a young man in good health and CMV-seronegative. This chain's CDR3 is CASSLDLIAPLHF. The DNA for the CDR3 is TGTGCCAGCAGCTTAGACCTCATAGCACCCCTCCACTTT.